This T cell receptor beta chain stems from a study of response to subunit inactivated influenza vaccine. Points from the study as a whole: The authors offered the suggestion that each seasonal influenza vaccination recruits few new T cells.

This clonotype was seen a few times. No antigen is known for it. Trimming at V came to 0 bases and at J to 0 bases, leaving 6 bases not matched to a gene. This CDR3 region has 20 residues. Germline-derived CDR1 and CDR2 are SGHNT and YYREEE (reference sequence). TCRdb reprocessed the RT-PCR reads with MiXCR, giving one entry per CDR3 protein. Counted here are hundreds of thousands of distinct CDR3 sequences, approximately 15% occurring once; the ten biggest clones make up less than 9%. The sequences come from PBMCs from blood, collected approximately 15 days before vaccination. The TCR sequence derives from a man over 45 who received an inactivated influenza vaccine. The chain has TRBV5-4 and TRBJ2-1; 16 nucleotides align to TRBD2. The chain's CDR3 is CASSLVRGLAGGSSYNEQFF. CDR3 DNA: TGTGCCAGCAGCTTGGTCAGGGGACTAGCGGGAGGGAGCTCCTACAATGAGCAGTTCTTC.